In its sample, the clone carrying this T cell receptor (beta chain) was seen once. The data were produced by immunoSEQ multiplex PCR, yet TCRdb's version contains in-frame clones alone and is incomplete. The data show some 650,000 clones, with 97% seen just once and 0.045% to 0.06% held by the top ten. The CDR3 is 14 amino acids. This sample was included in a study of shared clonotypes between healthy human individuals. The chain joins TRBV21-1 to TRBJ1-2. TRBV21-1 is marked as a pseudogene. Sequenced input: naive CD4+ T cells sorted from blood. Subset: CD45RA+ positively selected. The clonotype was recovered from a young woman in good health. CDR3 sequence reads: CASSKSEGLKGYTF. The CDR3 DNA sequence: TGTGCCAGCAGCAAATCGGAGGGGCTTAAGGGCTACACCTTC.